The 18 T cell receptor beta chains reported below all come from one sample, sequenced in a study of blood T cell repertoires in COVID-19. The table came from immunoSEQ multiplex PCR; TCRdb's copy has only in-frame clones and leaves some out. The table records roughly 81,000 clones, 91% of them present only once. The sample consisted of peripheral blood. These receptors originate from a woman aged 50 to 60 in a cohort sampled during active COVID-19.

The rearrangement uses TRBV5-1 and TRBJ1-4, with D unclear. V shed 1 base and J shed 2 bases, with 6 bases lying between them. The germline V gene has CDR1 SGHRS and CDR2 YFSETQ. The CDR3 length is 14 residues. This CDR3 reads CASSLIGTNEKLFF. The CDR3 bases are TGCGCCAGCAGCTTGATCGGGACTAATGAAAAACTGTTTTTT.

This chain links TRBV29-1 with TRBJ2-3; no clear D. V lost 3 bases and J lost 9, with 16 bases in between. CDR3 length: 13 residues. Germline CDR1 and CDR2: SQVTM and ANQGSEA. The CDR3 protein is CSVDAVVVKTQYF. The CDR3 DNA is TGCAGCGTTGACGCGGTTGTGGTCAAAACGCAGTATTTT.

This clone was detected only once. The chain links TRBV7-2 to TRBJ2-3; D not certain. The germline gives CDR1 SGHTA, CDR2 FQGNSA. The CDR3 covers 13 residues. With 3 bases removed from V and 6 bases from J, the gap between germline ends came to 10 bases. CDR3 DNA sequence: TGTGCCAGCAGCTTTTACAGAGCTGATACGCAGTATTTT. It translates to CASSFYRADTQYF.

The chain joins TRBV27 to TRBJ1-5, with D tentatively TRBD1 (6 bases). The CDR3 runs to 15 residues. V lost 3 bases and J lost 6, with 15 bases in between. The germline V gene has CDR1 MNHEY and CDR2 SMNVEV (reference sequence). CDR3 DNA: TGTGCCAGCAGTTTTACAGGGCTGGCGGGTCAGCCCCAGCATTTT. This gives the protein CASSFTGLAGQPQHF.

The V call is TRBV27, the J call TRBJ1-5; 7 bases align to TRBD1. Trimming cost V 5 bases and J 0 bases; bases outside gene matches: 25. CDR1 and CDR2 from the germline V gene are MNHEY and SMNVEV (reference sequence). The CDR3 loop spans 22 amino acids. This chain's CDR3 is CASSAARRNPGQQHYSNQPQHF. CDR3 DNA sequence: TGTGCCAGCAGTGCCGCCCGACGCAACCCGGGACAGCAACACTATAGCAATCAGCCCCAGCATTTT.

The CDR3 DNA is TGTGCCAGCAGCCAACCAACTAGCGGGGTCTACAATGAGCAGTTCTTC. Translation gives CASSQPTSGVYNEQFF. The gene calls are TRBV3-1 (or the pseudogene TRBV3-2) and TRBJ2-1, with 10 bases lining up with TRBD2. The V segment lost 2 bases and the J segment 3 bases; nucleotides outside the gene matches: 4. The CDR3 totals 16 residues. Germline lookup yields CDR1 LGHDT and CDR2 YNNKEL (reference sequence).

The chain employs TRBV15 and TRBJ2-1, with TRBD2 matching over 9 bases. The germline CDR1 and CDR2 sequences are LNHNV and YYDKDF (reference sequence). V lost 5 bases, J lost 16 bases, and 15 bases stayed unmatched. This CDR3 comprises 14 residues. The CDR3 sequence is CATSSLRAGGAIFF. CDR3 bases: TGTGCCACCAGCTCTTTGAGAGCGGGAGGCGCGATCTTCTTC.

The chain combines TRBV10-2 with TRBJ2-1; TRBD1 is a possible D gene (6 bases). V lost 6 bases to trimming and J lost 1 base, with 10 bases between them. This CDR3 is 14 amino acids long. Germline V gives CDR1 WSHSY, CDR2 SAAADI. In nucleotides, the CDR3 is TGCGCCAGCAGCCCGGACAGATCCTACAATGAGCAGTTCTTC. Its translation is CASSPDRSYNEQFF.

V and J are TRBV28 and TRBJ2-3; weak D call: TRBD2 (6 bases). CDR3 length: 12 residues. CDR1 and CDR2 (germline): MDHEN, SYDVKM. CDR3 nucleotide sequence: TGTGCGATCGGGAGAGGTTCAGATACGCAGTATTTT. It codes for CAIGRGSDTQYF.

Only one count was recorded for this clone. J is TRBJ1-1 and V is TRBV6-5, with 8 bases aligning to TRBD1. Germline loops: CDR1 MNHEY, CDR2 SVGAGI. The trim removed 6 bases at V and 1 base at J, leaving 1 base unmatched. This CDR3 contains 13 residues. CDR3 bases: TGTGCCAGCAGGGGGACAGGGAACACTGAAGCTTTCTTT. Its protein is CASRGTGNTEAFF.

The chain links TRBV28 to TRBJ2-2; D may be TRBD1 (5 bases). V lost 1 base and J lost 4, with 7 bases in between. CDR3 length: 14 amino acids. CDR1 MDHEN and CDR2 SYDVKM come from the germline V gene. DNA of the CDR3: TGTGCCAGCAGTTTATCAGGGTTCACCGGGGAGCTGTTTTTT. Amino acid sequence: CASSLSGFTGELFF.

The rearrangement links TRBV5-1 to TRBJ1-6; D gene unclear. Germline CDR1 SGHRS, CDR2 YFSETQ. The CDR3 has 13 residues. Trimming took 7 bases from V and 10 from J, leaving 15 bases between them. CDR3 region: CASSLAGRSPLHF. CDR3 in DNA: TGCGCCAGCTCGTTGGCAGGCCGGTCACCCCTCCACTTT.

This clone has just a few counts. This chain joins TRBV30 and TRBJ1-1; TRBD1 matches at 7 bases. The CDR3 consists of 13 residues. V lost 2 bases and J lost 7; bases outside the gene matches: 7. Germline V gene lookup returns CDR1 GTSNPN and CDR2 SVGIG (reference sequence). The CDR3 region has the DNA TGTGCCTGGAGTTTACAGGCAGGGGGTGAAGCTTTCTTT. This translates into CAWSLQAGGEAFF. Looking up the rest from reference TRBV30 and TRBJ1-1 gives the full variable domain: SQTIHQWPATLVQPVGSPLSLECTVEGTSNPNLYWYRQAAGRGLQLLFYSVGIGQISSEVPQNLSASRPQDRQFILSSKKLLLSDSGFYLCAWSLQAGGEAFFGQGTRLTVV.

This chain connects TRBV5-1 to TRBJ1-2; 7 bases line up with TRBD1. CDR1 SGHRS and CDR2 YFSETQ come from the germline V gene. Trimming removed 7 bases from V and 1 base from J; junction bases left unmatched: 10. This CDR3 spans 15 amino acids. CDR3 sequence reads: CASQVSTGVNYGYTF. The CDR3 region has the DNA TGCGCCAGCCAAGTTTCAACAGGGGTTAACTATGGCTACACCTTC.

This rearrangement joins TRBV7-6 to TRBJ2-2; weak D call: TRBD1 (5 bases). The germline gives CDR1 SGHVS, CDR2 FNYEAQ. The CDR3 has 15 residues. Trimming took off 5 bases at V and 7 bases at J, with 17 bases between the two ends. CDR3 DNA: TGTGCCAGCAGCCGACTCCAGGGAAGTGGCGGGGAGCTGTTTTTT. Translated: CASSRLQGSGGELFF.

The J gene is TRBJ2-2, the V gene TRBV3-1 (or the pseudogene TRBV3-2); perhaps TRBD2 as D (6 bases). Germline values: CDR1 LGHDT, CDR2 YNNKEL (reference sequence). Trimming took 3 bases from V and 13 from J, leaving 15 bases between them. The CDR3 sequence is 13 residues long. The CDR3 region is CASSHEGRERLFF. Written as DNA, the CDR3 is TGTGCCAGCAGCCATGAGGGACGGGAGCGGCTGTTTTTT.

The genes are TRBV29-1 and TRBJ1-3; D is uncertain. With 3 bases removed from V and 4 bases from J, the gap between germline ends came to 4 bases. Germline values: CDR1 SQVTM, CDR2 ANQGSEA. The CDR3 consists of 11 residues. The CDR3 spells CSVDSGNTIYF. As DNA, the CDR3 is TGCAGCGTTGACTCCGGAAACACCATATATTTT.

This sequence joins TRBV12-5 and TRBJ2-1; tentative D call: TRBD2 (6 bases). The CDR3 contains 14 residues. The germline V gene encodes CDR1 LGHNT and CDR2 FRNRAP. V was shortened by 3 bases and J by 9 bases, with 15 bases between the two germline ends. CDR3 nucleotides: TGTGCTAGTGGTTTCTGGTCGGTCGGGGGTGAGCAGTTCTTC. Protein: CASGFWSVGGEQFF. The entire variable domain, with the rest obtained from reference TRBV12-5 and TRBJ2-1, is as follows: DARVTQTPRHKVTEMGQEVTMRCQPILGHNTVFWYRQTMMQGLELLAYFRNRAPLDDSGMPKDRFSAEMPDATLATLKIQPSEPRDSAVYFCASGFWSVGGEQFFGPGTRLTVL.